The 32 T cell receptor beta chains listed next were all sequenced from one sample in a study of post-analysis software for immune sequencing data. Study-level results: About five TRBV segments occurring more often in patients than controls included TRBV5-6, TRBV5-1 and TRBV20-1.

Each TCR beta cDNA library carried unique molecular identifiers. MiXCR, applied by TCRdb to the PCR reads, yields one record per CDR3 protein. The sample includes 700,000 to 800,000 distinct CDR3 sequences, roughly 30% of them seen just once. These receptors' antigens are unknown. The material sequenced was blood. Receptors were obtained from a girl between 5 and 17 years old with multiple sclerosis.

This clonotype was seen only a few times. The chain carries TRBV15 and TRBJ2-1, with D unresolved. CDR1 is LNHNV and CDR2 is YYDKDF in the germline V gene (reference sequence). The CDR3 is 13 amino acids. V was pared by 1 base and J by 13 bases, with 14 bases between. The CDR3: CATSRADPPAQFF. For the CDR3, the DNA is TGTGCCACCAGCAGAGCCGATCCCCCGGCCCAGTTCTTC.

This clonotype was detected only a few times. The gene calls are TRBV12-5 and TRBJ2-1, with 7 bases lining up with TRBD1. Trimming removed 7 bases from V and 7 bases from J; junction bases left unmatched: 7. The CDR3 spans 13 residues. Looked up from germline, CDR1 is LGHNT and CDR2 is FRNRAP. CDR3 protein: CASALTGRNEQFF. The CDR3 DNA sequence: TGTGCTAGTGCCCTGACAGGGAGAAATGAGCAGTTCTTC.

The chain links TRBV5-1 to TRBJ2-3; D is ambiguous. The V gene's germline CDR1 is SGHRS and CDR2 YFSETQ. Between the trimmed V and J ends, which lost 5 bases and 5 bases, there was a span of 6 bases. This CDR3 region has 11 residues. CDR3 sequence (DNA): TGCGCCAGCAGTAACGAAGATACGCAGTATTTT. Translation gives CASSNEDTQYF.

The chain has TRBV3-1 and TRBJ1-1; D perhaps matches TRBD1 (5 bases). CDR3 size: 12 residues. Germline V gene sequence: CDR1 LGHDT, CDR2 YNNKEL (reference sequence). V lost 0 bases to trimming and J lost 10 bases, with 9 bases between them. The DNA of the CDR3 is TGTGCCAGCAGCCAAGACAGGGCCGGAGCTTTCTTT. It yields the protein CASSQDRAGAFF. The whole variable domain, filled in from reference TRBV3-1 and TRBJ1-1, reads DTAVSQTPKYLVTQMGNDKSIKCEQNLGHDTMYWYKQDSKKFLKIMFSYNNKELIINETVPNRFSPKSPDKAHLNLHINSLELGDSAVYFCASSQDRAGAFFGQGTRLTVV.

This clonotype has just one count. A much larger clone is a single base away; this may be a read error. V gene TRBV7-2 combines with J gene TRBJ2-5, with D perhaps TRBD1 (5 bases). Germline lookup yields CDR1 SGHTA and CDR2 FQGNSA. Between the trimmed V and J ends, which lost 7 bases and 6 bases, there was a span of 21 bases. The CDR3 length is 15 residues. The CDR3 nucleotides are TGTGCCAGCAACATTCCCCCAGGGCTGGAAAAGACCCAGTACTTC. As protein: CASNIPPGLEKTQYF.

This clonotype appeared a single time. The V call is TRBV20-1, the J call TRBJ2-1; 7 bases agree with TRBD2. Germline V gene data show CDR1 as DFQATT and CDR2 as SNEGSKA (reference sequence). The CDR3 totals 14 residues. V dropped 2 bases and J dropped 8; count of bases not matched to a gene: 9. This CDR3 reads CSARTSAPRDEQFF. The CDR3 nucleotides read TGCAGTGCTAGAACTAGCGCCCCTAGGGATGAGCAGTTCTTC.

V usage is TRBV6-1 and J usage is TRBJ1-1, with 8 bases identical to TRBD1. V was pared by 4 bases and J by 3 bases, with 4 bases of the junction left unmatched. Germline lookup yields CDR1 MNHNS and CDR2 SASEGT. This CDR3 comprises 14 residues. The CDR3 sequence is CASSATGGDTEAFF. Here the CDR3 DNA reads TGTGCCAGCAGTGCAACAGGGGGGGACACTGAAGCTTTCTTT.

This chain joins TRBV7-2 and TRBJ2-7, with a weak D call TRBD1 (5 bases). V gave up 5 bases and J gave up 5 bases, with 19 bases separating them. Germline-derived CDR1 and CDR2 are SGHTA and FQGNSA. CDR3 size: 15 residues. CDR3 amino acids: CASSQQTRGIDEQYF. For the CDR3, the DNA is TGTGCCAGCAGCCAACAGACAAGGGGCATCGACGAGCAGTACTTC.

The rearrangement joins TRBV4-1 to TRBJ2-3, with TRBD2 as a possible D gene (7 bases). The CDR3 runs 14 residues. V was cut by 9 bases and J by 2 bases, with 15 bases left in between. CDR1 is MGHRA and CDR2 is YSYEKL in the germline V gene. The CDR3 region is CASTEGGNTDTQYF. CDR3 nucleotides: TGCGCCAGTACGGAGGGGGGGAACACAGATACGCAGTATTTT.

Regarding this clonotype: Sequence at one end of the junction differs from germline and may be a read error. The CDR3 loop is CASSLWTGNGCTF. The CDR3 DNA is TGTGCCAGCAGCTTGTGGACAGGGAATGGCTGCACCTTC. This sequence joins TRBV5-5 and TRBJ1-2; 8 bases are shared with TRBD1. This CDR3 is built from 13 residues. The germline V gene has CDR1 SGHKS and CDR2 YYEKEE (reference sequence).

This clonotype has a single count. The chain has TRBV20-1 and TRBJ2-1; 8 nucleotides match TRBD1. CDR1 and CDR2 (germline): DFQATT, SNEGSKA (reference sequence). Trimming removed 1 base from V and 10 bases from J; junction bases left unmatched: 12. This CDR3 comprises 15 residues. Here the CDR3 reads CSARGSTGGRGEQFF. CDR3 coding DNA: TGCAGTGCTAGAGGGAGCACAGGGGGGAGAGGCGAGCAGTTCTTC.

The chain employs TRBV29-1 and TRBJ1-1, with a tentative D call TRBD1 (6 bases). This CDR3 contains 13 residues. The V gene lost 4 bases and the J gene lost 4 bases, with 13 bases spanning the gap. The V gene's germline CDR1 is SQVTM and CDR2 ANQGSEA. Here the CDR3 reads CSVVSRGGTEAFF. The CDR3 DNA reads as TGCAGCGTTGTAAGCAGGGGCGGCACTGAAGCTTTCTTT.

CDR3 sequence (DNA): TGTGCCAGCAGATCGGGGCGCAAAAACATTCAGTACTTC. It translates to CASRSGRKNIQYF. V is TRBV6-2 or TRBV6-3 and J is TRBJ2-4, with D perhaps matching TRBD1 or TRBD2 (5 bases each). V was pared by 6 bases and J by 3 bases, with 9 bases between. The CDR3 has 13 residues. Per germline, CDR1 MNHEY and CDR2 SVGEGT.

The chain employs TRBV4-2 and TRBJ2-3, with TRBD2 matching over 11 bases. After removal of 4 bases from V and 5 bases from J, the junction contained 5 bases not matched to a gene. Germline V gives CDR1 LGHNA, CDR2 YNFKEQ. CDR3 size: 15 residues. This CDR3 reads CASSRTGTSGDTQYF. CDR3 nucleotide sequence: TGTGCCAGCAGCCGAACCGGGACTAGCGGAGATACGCAGTATTTT.

This clonotype appeared once. The chain is built from TRBV6-1 and TRBJ2-7; a weak D match, TRBD1 (6 bases). This CDR3 has 15 residues. V was cut by 2 bases and J by 7 bases, with 18 bases left in between. CDR1 and CDR2 from the germline V gene are MNHNS and SASEGT. The DNA for the CDR3 is TGTGCCAGCAGTGAATCCGGGACACCTCTCTGGGAGCAGTACTTC. Amino acid sequence: CASSESGTPLWEQYF.

A few counts support this clonotype. The chain links TRBV24-1 to TRBJ2-1, with 7 bases matching TRBD1. This CDR3 comprises 13 residues. The V segment lost 8 bases and the J segment 2 bases; nucleotides outside the gene matches: 2. Germline loops: CDR1 KGHDR, CDR2 SFDVKD. As DNA, the CDR3 is TGTGCCACCAACAGGGGTCCCTACAATGAGCAGTTCTTC. As protein: CATNRGPYNEQFF.

This chain connects TRBV12-3 or TRBV12-4 to TRBJ1-3; a weak D match, TRBD1 (6 bases). Deletions cut 6 bases from V and 1 base from J, with 16 bases between. CDR3 length equals 16 residues. CDR3 region: CASRGEQGSSGNTIYF. The CDR3 nucleotides are TGTGCCAGCAGGGGGGAACAGGGATCATCTGGAAACACCATATATTTT.

The chain has TRBV7-8 and TRBJ2-7; the D gene is possibly TRBD2 (6 bases). This CDR3 has 17 residues. V was trimmed by 0 bases and J by 0 bases, leaving 15 bases between them. Germline loops: CDR1 SGHVS, CDR2 FQNEAQ. In nucleotides, the CDR3 is TGTGCCAGCAGCTTAGCTTCAAAGGAGGGCCTCTCCTACGAGCAGTACTTC. As protein: CASSLASKEGLSYEQYF. Filled out from reference TRBV7-8 and TRBJ2-7, the complete variable domain reads GAGVSQSPRYKVAKRGQDVALRCDPISGHVSLFWYQQALGQGPEFLTYFQNEAQLDKSGLPSDRFFAERPEGSVSTLKIQRTQQEDSAVYLCASSLASKEGLSYEQYFGPGTRLTVT.

The chain carries TRBV5-5 and TRBJ1-6, with unresolved D. The V end lost 7 bases, the J end lost 0 bases, and 14 bases lay between the germline ends. Per the germline V gene, CDR1 is SGHKS and CDR2 is YYEKEE (reference sequence). The CDR3 extends over 16 amino acids. CDR3 nucleotides: TGTGCCAGCCGGTACTATAGCAGCTCCTATAATTCACCCCTCCACTTT. Its protein is CASRYYSSSYNSPLHF.

Concerning this clonotype: At one of its ends the junction is not consistent with the germline gene, which may arise from a read error. The rearrangement links TRBV20-1 to TRBJ2-2; 8 nucleotides match TRBD2. The germline CDR1 and CDR2 sequences are DFQATT and SNEGSKA (reference sequence). CDR3 length: 13 residues. The CDR3 loop is CNARLAPTGELFF. CDR3 sequence (DNA): TGCAATGCTAGACTAGCGCCGACCGGGGAGCTGTTTTTT.

The chain joins TRBV11-2 to TRBJ2-7, with 8 bases that match TRBD1. V was clipped by 3 bases and J by 2 bases; unmatched bases: 6. Germline V gives CDR1 SGHAT, CDR2 FQNNGV. This CDR3 has 15 amino acids. The CDR3 sequence: CASSFEDRVTYEQYF. The CDR3 nucleotides read TGTGCCAGCAGCTTTGAGGACAGGGTAACCTACGAGCAGTACTTC. Complete variable domain (other parts from reference TRBV11-2 and TRBJ2-7): EAGVAQSPRYKIIEKRQSVAFWCNPISGHATLYWYQQILGQGPKLLIQFQNNGVVDDSQLPKDRFSAERLKGVDSTLKIQPAKLEDSAVYLCASSFEDRVTYEQYFGPGTRLTVT.

V gene TRBV20-1 combines with J gene TRBJ2-6; D not resolved. Germline loops: CDR1 DFQATT, CDR2 SNEGSKA (reference sequence). Between the trimmed V and J ends, which lost 3 bases and 4 bases, there was a span of 7 bases. The CDR3 extends over 13 amino acids. This CDR3 reads CSARNTGANVLTF. The CDR3 DNA reads as TGCAGTGCTAGGAACACCGGGGCCAACGTCCTGACTTTC.

The genes are TRBV6-5 and TRBJ2-7; either TRBD1 or TRBD2 may fit D (5 bases each). Per germline, CDR1 MNHEY and CDR2 SVGAGI. Trimming took off 11 bases at V and 2 bases at J, with 16 bases between the two ends. The CDR3 runs 13 residues. The CDR3 nucleotides are TGTGCCGCCGGAAAGGGACCGACCTACGAGCAGTACTTC. Translated, it gives CAAGKGPTYEQYF.

This chain links TRBV18 with TRBJ1-5; 11 positions match TRBD1. From germline, CDR1 is KGHSH and CDR2 LQKENI. With V trimmed by 3 bases and J by 5 bases, 6 bases remained unmatched. This CDR3 region has 16 residues. The CDR3 DNA reads TGTGCCAGCTCACCCGAGCGGACAGGGGGCCATCAGCCCCAGCATTTT. Encoded protein: CASSPERTGGHQPQHF.

This clonotype came up a few times. The chain carries TRBV19 and TRBJ2-6; TRBD1 aligns across 8 bases. V was pared by 6 bases and J by 0 bases, with 4 bases of the junction left unmatched. CDR3 length equals 16 residues. Germline V gene data show CDR1 as LNHDA and CDR2 as SQIVND (reference sequence). CDR3 protein: CASSRGQASGANVLTF. The DNA for the CDR3 is TGTGCCAGTAGCCGGGGACAGGCCTCTGGGGCCAACGTCCTGACTTTC.

This clonotype was detected a few times. The chain combines TRBV3-1 with TRBJ2-5; D unresolved. Trimming shortened V by 4 bases and J by 5 bases, and 14 bases separated the two germline ends. The CDR3 covers 14 residues. Germline assignment: CDR1 LGHDT and CDR2 YNNKEL (reference sequence). The CDR3 protein is CASSPRGSEETQYF. The CDR3 DNA follows: TGTGCCAGCAGCCCCAGAGGCTCCGAGGAGACCCAGTACTTC.

J is TRBJ2-1 and V is TRBV12-5; perhaps TRBD2 as D (6 bases). The CDR3 consists of 13 residues. Germline CDR1 is LGHNT and CDR2 is FRNRAP. Between the trimmed V and J ends, which lost 3 bases and 15 bases, there was a span of 18 bases. The CDR3: CASGFAGGETRFF. The CDR3 nucleotides read TGTGCTAGTGGTTTTGCGGGCGGGGAGACCCGGTTCTTC.

This clonotype appeared a few times. The chain is built from TRBV12-3 or TRBV12-4 and TRBJ1-6; D may be TRBD1 (5 bases). CDR3 size: 14 residues. Trimming took off 4 bases at V and 6 bases at J, with 10 bases between the two ends. CDR3 residues: CASSWGGINSPLHF. CDR3 in DNA: TGTGCCAGCAGTTGGGGCGGGATTAATTCACCCCTCCACTTT.

This clonotype occurred a few times. The gene calls are TRBV4-3 and TRBJ2-1, with 10 bases matching TRBD2. The J call is in doubt because the DNA end fits TRBJ2-7 better. The CDR3 loop spans 16 amino acids. Germline V gives CDR1 LGHNA, CDR2 YSLEER. The chain's CDR3 is CASSQDGSGRSSEQYF. DNA for the CDR3: TGCGCCAGCAGCCAAGACGGTAGCGGGAGGTCCAGTGAGCAGTACTTC.

This clonotype was seen a few times. The gene calls are TRBV7-9 and TRBJ2-7; D assignment may be TRBD1 or TRBD2 (5 bases each). The V gene lost 2 bases and the J gene lost 1 base, with 15 bases spanning the gap. Germline assignment: CDR1 SEHNR and CDR2 FQNEAQ (reference sequence). The CDR3 is 16 residues long. Written as DNA, the CDR3 is TGTGCCAGCAGCTTATTTGGGGATGAGGGGTCCTACGAGCAGTACTTC. This translates into CASSLFGDEGSYEQYF.

Notes on this clonotype: At one end, the junction sequence differs from germline, possibly due to a read error. V usage is TRBV5-1 and J usage is TRBJ2-7; 7 bases fit TRBD1. The DNA end is a closer match to TRBJ2-5, so the J assignment may be wrong. The CDR3 spans 15 residues. The germline V gene has CDR1 SGHRS and CDR2 YFSETQ. The CDR3: CAGSLGTVSQETQYF. The DNA for the CDR3 is TGCGCCGGCAGCTTGGGGACAGTGTCCCAAGAGACCCAGTACTTC.

Only a few counts were recorded for this clonotype. The J gene is TRBJ2-7, the V gene TRBV6-2 or TRBV6-3; D is unresolved. The V gene lost 5 bases and the J gene lost 7 bases, with 9 bases spanning the gap. The CDR3 is 11 amino acids. Germline values: CDR1 MNHEY, CDR2 SVGEGT. Written as DNA, the CDR3 is TGTGCCAGCAGTACCTCTCGGGAGCAGTACTTC. Protein product: CASSTSREQYF.